This paragraph reports one T cell receptor beta chain. Clones were read by immunoSEQ multiplex PCR, and TCRdb kept only the in-frame ones, dropping some. The sample holds around 130,000 clones, roughly 85% seen once. V gave up 5 bases and J gave up 4 bases, with 14 bases separating them. The CDR3 totals 15 residues. Looked up from germline, CDR1 is MNHEY and CDR2 is SMNVEV (reference sequence). These data come from a study of blood T cell repertoires in COVID-19. The clonotype comes from a man aged 50-60 years with acute or convalescent COVID-19. Sequencing was performed on peripheral blood. The chain has TRBV27 and TRBJ1-4; possible D gene TRBD1, 6 bases. CDR3: CASSPLRGFNEKLFF. The CDR3 DNA follows: TGTGCCAGCAGTCCGCTCAGGGGTTTTAATGAAAAACTGTTTTTT.